This T cell receptor (beta chain) was retrieved from a study of blood T cell repertoires in COVID-19. For the study at large: PBMCs, B-cell-depleted T cells, or T cells were the source of the cDNA or gDNA that made up the material.

Repertoires were generated with immunoSEQ multiplex PCR, while TCRdb's copy carries only in-frame clones and drops some. The profile shows fewer than 150,000 clones, roughly 79% of them singletons. The CDR3 consists of 12 residues. Germline-derived CDR1 and CDR2 are SEHNR and FQNEAQ (reference sequence). Trimming removed 1 base from V and 8 bases from J, with 6 bases in between. The sample taken for sequencing was peripheral blood. The chain joins TRBV7-9 to TRBJ2-1, with D unresolved. The sequence came from a human donor in a cohort sampled during active COVID-19. The CDR3 here is CASSLELDEQFF. The CDR3 DNA is TGTGCCAGCAGCTTAGAACTTGATGAGCAGTTCTTC.